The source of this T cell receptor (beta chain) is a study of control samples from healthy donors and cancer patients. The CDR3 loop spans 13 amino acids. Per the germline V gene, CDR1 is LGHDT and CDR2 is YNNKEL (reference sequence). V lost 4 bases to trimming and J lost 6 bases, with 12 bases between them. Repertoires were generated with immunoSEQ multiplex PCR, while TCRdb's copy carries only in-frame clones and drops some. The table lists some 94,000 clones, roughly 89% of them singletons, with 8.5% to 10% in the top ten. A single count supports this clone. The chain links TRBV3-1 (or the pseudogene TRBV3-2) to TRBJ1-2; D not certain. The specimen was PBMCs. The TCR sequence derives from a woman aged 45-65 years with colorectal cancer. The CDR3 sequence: CASSLGREHGYTF. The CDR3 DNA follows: TGTGCCAGCAGCCTCGGGAGGGAACATGGCTACACCTTC.